The clone carrying this T cell receptor beta chain was picked up one time. This entry comes from a study of blood T cell repertoires in COVID-19. Original processing methods: Reference gene primer amplification yielded estimated nucleated cell counts. Generated by immunoSEQ multiplex PCR, the TCRdb table keeps only in-frame clones and is missing some. D and trimming come from the DNA, and the V and J calls and clone size come from that table. This table holds about 170,000 clones, around 81% found once. There are 13 residues in the CDR3. While infection was still active, Seattle patients were enrolled and then followed longitudinally.

Sequences were obtained from peripheral blood. The sequence was collected from a woman of 80 years or more with COVID-19, enrolled during active disease. This chain connects TRBV21-1 to TRBJ2-7; the table's D call, TRBD1, was not checked against the DNA. TRBV21-1 constitutes a pseudogene. The chain's CDR3 is CARKSSRFEEQYF. Written as DNA, the CDR3 is TGTGCCAGGAAGTCATCCAGGTTCGAGGAGCAGTACTTC.